This T cell receptor (beta chain) is from a study of T-cell memory formation after mild COVID-19. TCRdb passed the 5' RACE reads through MiXCR, listing each CDR3 protein once. The sample yields roughly 150,000 distinct CDR3 sequences, around 15% seen once. The sample holds many counts of this clonotype. From germline, CDR1 is SQVTM and CDR2 ANQGSEA. V lost 6 bases and J lost 7, with 15 bases in between. The CDR3 has 12 amino acids. The sequenced sample consisted of PBMCs or a T cell subset sorted from them (not recorded which). The V gene is TRBV29-1, the J gene TRBJ1-2, with D tentatively TRBD1 (5 bases). The TCR was taken from an adult woman who had mild COVID-19 (a few samples of this study predate the infection). Cell type and time point are not known. CDR3 sequence (DNA): TGCAGCGTCTTTCGGCAGGGTGGTGGCTACACCTTC. Its translation is CSVFRQGGGYTF.